This entry lists 21 T cell receptor beta chains sequenced from one sample in a study of cytomegalovirus exposure and HLA in healthy donors (dated by TCRdb to 2015 to 2018). Receptor amplification or capture employed the immunoSEQ multiplex PCR assay. For the multiplex PCR, a mixture combining 60 forward primers for TCR Vbeta segments and 13 reverse primers for TCR Jbeta segments was used. This is the immuneACCESS table as TCRdb keeps it, with only in-frame sequences that have V and J called. A part of the clones is gone; compared with another copy, unresolved V genes explain less than half, and the rest is unexplained. This sample is represented by around 100,000 clones; 85% to 90% of them were singletons. The top ten hold about 3.9% of the sample. The specimen sequenced was PBMCs. These receptors originate from a man aged 25 to 40 in good health and CMV-seronegative.

The V and J genes are TRBV13 and TRBJ2-4; 7 bases align to TRBD1. The CDR3 runs to 16 residues. V lost 5 bases and J lost 0; bases outside the gene matches: 7. Germline assignment: CDR1 PRHDT and CDR2 FYEKMQ (reference sequence). CDR3 in DNA: TGTGCCAGCAGCCCTGGGACAGATTTAGCCAAAAACATTCAGTACTTC. It yields the protein CASSPGTDLAKNIQYF. Full variable domain (missing parts from reference TRBV13 and TRBJ2-4): AAGVIQSPRHLIKEKRETATLKCYPIPRHDTVYWYQQGPGQDPQFLISFYEKMQSDKGSIPDRFSAQQFSDYHSELNMSSLELGDSALYFCASSPGTDLAKNIQYFGAGTRLSVL.

This clone was found a few times. The rearrangement uses TRBV6-1 and TRBJ2-3; 11 nucleotides align to TRBD2. The length of the CDR3 is 15 residues. Unmatched junction bases numbered 4, after V lost 7 bases and J lost 1 base. The germline V gene encodes CDR1 MNHNS and CDR2 SASEGT. In nucleotides, the CDR3 is TGTGCCAGCATATTGACTAGCGGGGGCACAGATACGCAGTATTTT. Amino acid sequence: CASILTSGGTDTQYF.

In its sample, this clone was seen a few times. CDR3 protein: CAWDPGTRRNTEAFF. In DNA form, the CDR3 reads TGTGCCTGGGACCCCGGGACTAGGAGGAACACTGAAGCTTTCTTT. The gene calls are TRBV30 and TRBJ1-1, with D possibly TRBD1 on 5 matching bases. Per the germline V gene, CDR1 is GTSNPN and CDR2 is SVGIG (reference sequence). The germline V and J ends were trimmed by 5 bases and 1 base, with 17 bases remaining between them. The CDR3 extends over 15 amino acids.

This clone was counted once. The CDR3 DNA is TGTGCCAGCAGCGGGGGACAGGGGCGAACTGAAGCTTTCTTT. It yields the protein CASSGGQGRTEAFF. J is TRBJ1-1 and V is TRBV9; 10 bases are a match to TRBD1. After removal of 3 bases from V and 5 bases from J, the junction contained 4 bases not matched to a gene. In germline, CDR1 is SGDLS, CDR2 YYNGEE. The CDR3 is 14 amino acids.

J is TRBJ2-7 and V is TRBV6-5; a weak D match, TRBD2 (6 bases). Deletions cut 2 bases from V and 4 bases from J, with 12 bases between. The CDR3 is 14 amino acids. The germline V gene has CDR1 MNHEY and CDR2 SVGAGI. DNA for the CDR3: TGTGCCAGCAGTTACGCTAGCGCAAGGTACGAGCAGTACTTC. This gives the protein CASSYASARYEQYF.

The V gene is TRBV28, the J gene TRBJ2-7; 7 positions match TRBD1. With 6 bases clipped from V and 2 bases from J, the junction kept 10 bases outside the gene matches. This CDR3 has 15 residues. Germline V gene sequence: CDR1 MDHEN, CDR2 SYDVKM. The CDR3 protein is CASSSGSQGAYEQYF. The CDR3 coding sequence is TGTGCCAGCAGCTCTGGGTCTCAGGGGGCCTACGAGCAGTACTTC.

The chain employs TRBV7-3 and TRBJ2-3; no firm D call. Germline CDR1 is SGHTA and CDR2 is FQGTGA. Trimming removed 4 bases from V and 1 base from J, with 6 bases in between. The CDR3 has 13 residues. The CDR3 loop is CASSSPGTDTQYF. The CDR3 nucleotides read TGTGCCAGCAGCTCTCCGGGCACAGATACGCAGTATTTT.

This chain joins TRBV7-7 and TRBJ2-7; 10 bases are a match to TRBD2. The CDR3 extends over 17 amino acids. Unmatched junction bases numbered 17, after V lost 6 bases and J lost 6 bases. Germline V gene lookup returns CDR1 SSHAT and CDR2 FNYEAQ (reference sequence). The CDR3, as DNA: TGTGCCAGCAGTTTCCCCGCCCAAGCGGGAGGGCCCGGCGAGCAGTACTTC. Protein: CASSFPAQAGGPGEQYF.

The chain is built from TRBV25-1 and TRBJ2-7; TRBD2 might be the D (6 bases). V lost 1 base and J lost 2, with 12 bases in between. Germline V gives CDR1 MGHDK, CDR2 SYGVNS. The CDR3 totals 15 residues. CDR3 amino acids: CASSELRGDPYEQYF. The CDR3 region has the DNA TGTGCCAGCAGTGAATTGCGGGGCGACCCCTACGAGCAGTACTTC.

J is TRBJ2-1 and V is TRBV5-8, with TRBD1 identical over 9 bases. V lost 4 bases and J lost 6; bases outside the gene matches: 8. Germline V gene sequence: CDR1 SGHTS, CDR2 YDEGEE. The CDR3 loop spans 15 amino acids. CDR3 sequence: CASSNRDREVNEQFF. CDR3 nucleotide sequence: TGTGCCAGCAGCAACCGGGACAGGGAGGTCAATGAGCAGTTCTTC.

This clone was detected once. This chain joins TRBV28 and TRBJ2-3; D uncertain. The ends were cut back, 6 bases at V and 0 bases at J, with 4 bases in the middle. Germline V lookup: CDR1 MDHEN, CDR2 SYDVKM. The CDR3 consists of 12 residues. CDR3 amino acids: CASRTSTDTQYF. CDR3 DNA sequence: TGTGCCAGCAGAACTAGCACAGATACGCAGTATTTT. Complete variable domain (other parts from reference TRBV28 and TRBJ2-3): DVKVTQSSRYLVKRTGEKVFLECVQDMDHENMFWYRQDPGLGLRLIYFSYDVKMKEKGDIPEGYSVSREKKERFSLILESASTNQTSMYLCASRTSTDTQYFGPGTRLTVL.

CDR3 sequence: CASSFGVSYEQYF. The CDR3 DNA is TGTGCCAGCAGTTTCGGGGTATCCTACGAGCAGTACTTC. The rearrangement uses TRBV27 and TRBJ2-7, with D possibly being TRBD2 (5 bases). The CDR3 totals 13 residues. The V gene's germline CDR1 is MNHEY and CDR2 SMNVEV (reference sequence). Between the trimmed V and J ends, which lost 3 bases and 1 base, there was a span of 7 bases.

The chain links TRBV29-1 to TRBJ2-7, with 12 bases identical to TRBD2. V dropped 5 bases and J dropped 4; count of bases not matched to a gene: 3. CDR1 SQVTM and CDR2 ANQGSEA come from the germline V gene. CDR3 length: 13 amino acids. This CDR3 is CSVSSGGAYEQYF. The CDR3 DNA is TGCAGCGTTTCTAGCGGGGGGGCTTACGAGCAGTACTTC.

The rearrangement joins TRBV30 to TRBJ1-2; possible D gene TRBD1, 6 bases. Germline lookup yields CDR1 GTSNPN and CDR2 SVGIG (reference sequence). The CDR3 has 11 residues. Trimming took off 4 bases at V and 5 bases at J, with 8 bases between the two ends. The DNA for the CDR3 is TGTGCCTGGACCCAGGGGTATGGCTACACCTTC. Its translation: CAWTQGYGYTF.

This clone has just a few counts. The rearrangement uses TRBV12-5 and TRBJ2-5; TRBD2 aligns across 8 bases. Germline V gives CDR1 LGHNT, CDR2 FRNRAP. The CDR3 is made up of 13 amino acids. V was pared by 7 bases and J by 4 bases, with 5 bases of the junction left unmatched. CDR3 DNA: TGTGCTAGTGCCCTTAGCGGGACAGAGACCCAGTACTTC. Protein: CASALSGTETQYF.

The CDR3 is CASSPEGGQRSPLHF. The CDR3 DNA is TGTGCCAGCTCACCAGAGGGGGGGCAGCGATCACCCCTCCACTTT. The chain uses TRBV18 and TRBJ1-6; D might be TRBD1 (6 bases). The CDR3 is 15 residues long. V was pared by 2 bases and J by 10 bases, with 15 bases between. Per germline, CDR1 KGHSH and CDR2 LQKENI.

This CDR3 is CASSPGQGISYEQYF. CDR3 DNA: TGTGCCAGCAGCCCCGGACAGGGGATCTCCTACGAGCAGTACTTC. J is TRBJ2-7 and V is TRBV5-8; 9 bases fit TRBD1. This CDR3 is 15 amino acids long. CDR1 and CDR2 (germline): SGHTS, YDEGEE. V lost 4 bases, J lost 0 bases, and 5 bases stayed unmatched.

The chain combines TRBV28 with TRBJ2-7, with D possibly matching TRBD2 (6 bases). The CDR3 extends over 13 amino acids. Germline V gene lookup returns CDR1 MDHEN and CDR2 SYDVKM. Trimming took off 5 bases at V and 5 bases at J, with 13 bases between the two ends. CDR3 residues: CASSGSGLHEQYF. The CDR3 DNA follows: TGTGCCAGCAGTGGGTCGGGACTCCACGAGCAGTACTTC.

The rearrangement joins TRBV5-1 to TRBJ2-7; 7 bases fit TRBD1. The V segment lost 0 bases and the J segment 2 bases; nucleotides outside the gene matches: 8. Per germline, CDR1 SGHRS and CDR2 YFSETQ. The CDR3 has 16 residues. DNA of the CDR3: TGCGCCAGCAGCTTGGCTAGGGGGCGAATGGCCTACGAGCAGTACTTC. Encoded protein: CASSLARGRMAYEQYF.

This clone occurred once. This rearrangement joins TRBV7-9 to TRBJ1-5; D is perhaps TRBD1 (6 bases). Germline lookup yields CDR1 SEHNR and CDR2 FQNEAQ (reference sequence). The CDR3 covers 17 residues. Trimming took off 5 bases at V and 4 bases at J, with 21 bases between the two ends. In DNA form, the CDR3 reads TGTGCCAGCAGCCTCAGTCAGGGTAGACAGGAAAATCAGCCCCAGCATTTT. This sequence encodes CASSLSQGRQENQPQHF.

This clone came up a few times. The V gene is TRBV7-2, the J gene TRBJ1-2; 8 bases agree with TRBD1. The CDR3 is 17 amino acids. The J segment lost 8 bases and the V segment lost 1 base, leaving 15 bases of the junction unmatched. Per the germline V gene, CDR1 is SGHTA and CDR2 is FQGNSA. The CDR3 protein is CASSLDRGGTGVRGYTF. The CDR3 region has the DNA TGTGCCAGCAGCTTAGATCGTGGGGGGACAGGCGTAAGGGGCTACACCTTC.